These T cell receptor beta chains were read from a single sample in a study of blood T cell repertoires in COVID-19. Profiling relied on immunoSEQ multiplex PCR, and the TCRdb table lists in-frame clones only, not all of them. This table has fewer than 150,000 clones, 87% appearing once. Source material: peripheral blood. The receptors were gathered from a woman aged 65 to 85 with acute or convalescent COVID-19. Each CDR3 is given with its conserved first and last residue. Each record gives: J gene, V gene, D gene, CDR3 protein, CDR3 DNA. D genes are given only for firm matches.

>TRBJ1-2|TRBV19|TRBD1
CASTQPGQGAIYTF
TGTGCCAGTACTCAACCCGGACAGGGGGCTATCTACACCTTC
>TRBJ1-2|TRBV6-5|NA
CAIDSYGYTF
TGTGCCATAGACAGCTATGGCTACACCTTC
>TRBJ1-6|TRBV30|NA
CAWSGGGHSPLHF
TGTGCCTGGAGTGGGGGGGGGCATTCACCCCTCCACTTT
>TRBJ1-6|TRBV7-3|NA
CASSPGPGARNSPLHF
TGTGCCAGCAGCCCAGGGCCAGGGGCGCGAAATTCACCCCTCCACTTT
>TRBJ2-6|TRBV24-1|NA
CATSDPGHSGANVLTF
TGTGCCACCAGTGACCCGGGACACTCTGGGGCCAACGTCCTGACTTTC
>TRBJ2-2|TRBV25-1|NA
CASRRGSDGELFF
TGTGCCAGCAGACGAGGCAGTGACGGGGAGCTGTTTTTT
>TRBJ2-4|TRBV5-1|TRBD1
CASRLWTGGADIQYF
TGCGCCAGCAGGCTATGGACAGGGGGCGCGGACATTCAGTACTTC
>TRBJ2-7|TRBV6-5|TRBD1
CASSFSDRGEQYF
TGTGCCAGCAGTTTCTCGGACAGGGGCGAGCAGTACTTC
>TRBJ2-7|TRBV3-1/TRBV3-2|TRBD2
CASSPMTSADEQYF
TGTGCCAGCAGCCCGATGACTAGCGCCGACGAGCAGTACTTC
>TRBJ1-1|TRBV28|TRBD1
CASSSSPDRGDTEAFF
TGTGCCAGCAGTTCATCCCCGGACAGGGGTGACACTGAAGCTTTCTTT
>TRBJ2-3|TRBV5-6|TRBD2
CASSLVGLAGESTDTQYF
TGTGCCAGCAGCTTGGTGGGGCTTGCGGGGGAGAGCACAGATACGCAGTATTTT